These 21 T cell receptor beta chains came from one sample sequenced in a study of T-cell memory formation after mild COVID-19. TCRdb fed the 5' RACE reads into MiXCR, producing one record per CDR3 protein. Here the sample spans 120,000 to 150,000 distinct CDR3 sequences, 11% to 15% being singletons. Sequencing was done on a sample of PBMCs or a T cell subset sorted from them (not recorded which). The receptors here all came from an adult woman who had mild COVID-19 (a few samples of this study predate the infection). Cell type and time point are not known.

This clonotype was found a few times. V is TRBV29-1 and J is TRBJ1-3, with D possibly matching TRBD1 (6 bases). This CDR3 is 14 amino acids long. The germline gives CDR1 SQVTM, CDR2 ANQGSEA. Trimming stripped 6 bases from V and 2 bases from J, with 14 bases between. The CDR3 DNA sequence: TGCAGCGTGACGTGGACAGCCGCTGGAAACACCATATATTTT. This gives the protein CSVTWTAAGNTIYF.

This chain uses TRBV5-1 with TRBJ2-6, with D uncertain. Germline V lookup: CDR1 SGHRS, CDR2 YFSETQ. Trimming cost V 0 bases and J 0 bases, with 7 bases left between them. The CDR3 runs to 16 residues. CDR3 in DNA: TGCGCCAGCAGCTTGGGACCCCTCTCTGGGGCCAACGTCCTGACTTTC. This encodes CASSLGPLSGANVLTF.

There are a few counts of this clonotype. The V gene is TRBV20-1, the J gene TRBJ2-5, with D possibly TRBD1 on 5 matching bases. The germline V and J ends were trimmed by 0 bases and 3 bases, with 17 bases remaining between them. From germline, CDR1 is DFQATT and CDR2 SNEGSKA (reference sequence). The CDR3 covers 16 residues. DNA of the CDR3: TGCAGTGCTAGAGATGTGACAGAAACGTATGAAGAGACCCAGTACTTC. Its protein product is CSARDVTETYEETQYF.

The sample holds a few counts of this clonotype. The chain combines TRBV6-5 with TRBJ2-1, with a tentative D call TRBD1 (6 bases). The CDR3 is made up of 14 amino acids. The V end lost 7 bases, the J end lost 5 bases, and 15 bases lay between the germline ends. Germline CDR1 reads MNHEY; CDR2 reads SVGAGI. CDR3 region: CASKVQGWHNEQFF. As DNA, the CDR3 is TGTGCCAGCAAAGTCCAGGGGTGGCACAATGAGCAGTTCTTC.

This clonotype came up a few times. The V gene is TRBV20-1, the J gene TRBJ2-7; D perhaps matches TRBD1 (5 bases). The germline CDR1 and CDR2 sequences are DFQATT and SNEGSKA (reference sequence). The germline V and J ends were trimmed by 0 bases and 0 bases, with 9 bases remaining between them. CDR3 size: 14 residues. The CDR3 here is CSAREPDSSYEQYF. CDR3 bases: TGCAGTGCTAGAGAACCCGACAGCTCCTACGAGCAGTACTTC.

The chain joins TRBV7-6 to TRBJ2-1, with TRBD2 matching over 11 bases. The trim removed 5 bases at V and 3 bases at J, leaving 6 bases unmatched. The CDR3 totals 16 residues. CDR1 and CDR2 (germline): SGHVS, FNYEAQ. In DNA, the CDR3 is TGTGCCAGCAGCCCCGGGACTAGCGGAAACTACAATGAGCAGTTCTTC. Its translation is CASSPGTSGNYNEQFF. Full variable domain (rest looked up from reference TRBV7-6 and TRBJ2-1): GAGVSQSPRYKVTKRGQDVALRCDPISGHVSLYWYRQALGQGPEFLTYFNYEAQQDKSGLPNDRFSAERPEGSISTLTIQRTEQRDSAMYRCASSPGTSGNYNEQFFGPGTRLTVL.

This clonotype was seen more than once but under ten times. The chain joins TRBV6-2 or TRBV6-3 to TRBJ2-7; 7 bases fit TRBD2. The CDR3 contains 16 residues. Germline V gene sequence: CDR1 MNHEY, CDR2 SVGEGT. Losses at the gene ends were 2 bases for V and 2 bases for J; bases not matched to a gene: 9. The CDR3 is CASSYLRREWPYEQYF. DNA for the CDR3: TGTGCCAGCAGTTACCTCCGGCGGGAGTGGCCCTACGAGCAGTACTTC.

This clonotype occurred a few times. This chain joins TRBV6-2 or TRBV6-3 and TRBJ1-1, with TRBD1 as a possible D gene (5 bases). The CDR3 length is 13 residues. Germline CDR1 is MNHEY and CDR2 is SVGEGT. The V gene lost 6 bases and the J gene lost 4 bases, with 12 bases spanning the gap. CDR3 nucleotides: TGTGCCAGCAGACCCCAGGGAAGCACTGAAGCTTTCTTT. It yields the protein CASRPQGSTEAFF.

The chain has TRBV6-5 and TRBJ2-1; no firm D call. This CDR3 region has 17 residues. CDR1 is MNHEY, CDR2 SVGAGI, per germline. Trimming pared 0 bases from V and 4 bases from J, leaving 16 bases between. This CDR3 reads CASSYSTIQSIYNEQFF. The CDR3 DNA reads TGTGCCAGCAGTTACTCTACCATCCAGTCGATATACAATGAGCAGTTCTTC.

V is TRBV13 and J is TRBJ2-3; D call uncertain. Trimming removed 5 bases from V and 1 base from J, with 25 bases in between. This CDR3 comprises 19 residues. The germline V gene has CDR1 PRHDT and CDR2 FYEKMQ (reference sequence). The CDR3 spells CASSPMGTGALLGTDTQYF. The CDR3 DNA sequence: TGTGCCAGCAGCCCTATGGGAACGGGTGCCTTATTGGGCACAGATACGCAGTATTTT.

The CDR3 DNA reads TGTGCCAGCAGTCCCCGGACTAGCGGGAGAATGTACAATGAGCAGTTCTTC. Translation: CASSPRTSGRMYNEQFF. This chain uses TRBV2 with TRBJ2-1, with 13 bases that match TRBD2. Germline lookup yields CDR1 SNHLY and CDR2 FYNNEI. The CDR3 has 17 residues. V lost 5 bases and J lost 4; bases outside the gene matches: 8.

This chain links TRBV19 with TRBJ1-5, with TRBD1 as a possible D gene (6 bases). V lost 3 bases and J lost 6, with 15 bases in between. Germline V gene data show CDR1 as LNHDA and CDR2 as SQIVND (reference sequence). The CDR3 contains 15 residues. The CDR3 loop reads CASSMGRGIGQPQHF. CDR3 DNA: TGTGCCAGTAGTATGGGCAGGGGCATCGGTCAGCCCCAGCATTTT.

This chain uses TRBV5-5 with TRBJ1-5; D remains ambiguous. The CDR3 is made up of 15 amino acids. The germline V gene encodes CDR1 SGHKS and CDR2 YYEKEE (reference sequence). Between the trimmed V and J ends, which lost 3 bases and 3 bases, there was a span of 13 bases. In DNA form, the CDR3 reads TGTGCCAGCAGCTCCTGGGGTTCAGACAATCAGCCCCAGCATTTT. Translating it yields CASSSWGSDNQPQHF. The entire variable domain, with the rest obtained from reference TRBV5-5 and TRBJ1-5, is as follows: DAGVTQSPTHLIKTRGQQVTLRCSPISGHKSVSWYQQVLGQGPQFIFQYYEKEERGRGNFPDRFSARQFPNYSSELNVNALLLGDSALYLCASSSWGSDNQPQHFGDGTRLSIL.

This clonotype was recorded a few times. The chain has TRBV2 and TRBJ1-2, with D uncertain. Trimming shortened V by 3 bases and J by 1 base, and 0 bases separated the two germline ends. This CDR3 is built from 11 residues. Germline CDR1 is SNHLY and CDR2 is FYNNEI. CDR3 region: CASSDNYGYTF. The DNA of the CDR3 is TGTGCCAGCAGTGATAACTATGGCTACACCTTC. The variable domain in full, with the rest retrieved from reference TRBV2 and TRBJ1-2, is EPEVTQTPSHQVTQMGQEVILRCVPISNHLYFYWYRQILGQKVEFLVSFYNNEISEKSEIFDDQFSVERPDGSNFTLKIRSTKLEDSAMYFCASSDNYGYTFGSGTRLTVV.

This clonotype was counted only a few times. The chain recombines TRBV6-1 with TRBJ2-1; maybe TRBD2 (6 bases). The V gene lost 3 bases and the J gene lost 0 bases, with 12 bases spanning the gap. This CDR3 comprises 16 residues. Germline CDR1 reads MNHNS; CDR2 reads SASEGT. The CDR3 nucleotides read TGTGCCAGCAGTGACTATAGCGGTCTCTCCTACAATGAGCAGTTCTTC. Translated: CASSDYSGLSYNEQFF.

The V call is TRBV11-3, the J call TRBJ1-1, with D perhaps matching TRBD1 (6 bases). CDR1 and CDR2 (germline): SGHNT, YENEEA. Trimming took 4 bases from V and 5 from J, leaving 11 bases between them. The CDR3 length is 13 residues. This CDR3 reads CASSSIRGTEAFF. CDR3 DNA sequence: TGTGCCAGCAGCTCAATCAGGGGAACTGAAGCTTTCTTT. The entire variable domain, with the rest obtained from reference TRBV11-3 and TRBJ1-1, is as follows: EAGVVQSPRYKIIEKKQPVAFWCNPISGHNTLYWYLQNLGQGPELLIRYENEEAVDDSQLPKDRFSAERLKGVDSTLKIQPAELGDSAVYLCASSSIRGTEAFFGQGTRLTVV.

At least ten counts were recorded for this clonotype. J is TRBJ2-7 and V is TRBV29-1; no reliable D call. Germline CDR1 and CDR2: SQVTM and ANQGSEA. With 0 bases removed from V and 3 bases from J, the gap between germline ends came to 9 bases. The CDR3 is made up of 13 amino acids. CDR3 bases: TGCAGCGTTGAAGATGTACATAACTACGAGCAGTACTTC. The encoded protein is CSVEDVHNYEQYF.

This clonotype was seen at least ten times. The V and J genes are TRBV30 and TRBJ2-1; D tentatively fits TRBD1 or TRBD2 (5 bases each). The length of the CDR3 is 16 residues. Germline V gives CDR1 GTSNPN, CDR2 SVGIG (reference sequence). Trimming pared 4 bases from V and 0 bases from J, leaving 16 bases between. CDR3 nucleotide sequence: TGTGCCTGGATGGTGGGACCCCATAGCTCCTACAATGAGCAGTTCTTC. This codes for CAWMVGPHSSYNEQFF.

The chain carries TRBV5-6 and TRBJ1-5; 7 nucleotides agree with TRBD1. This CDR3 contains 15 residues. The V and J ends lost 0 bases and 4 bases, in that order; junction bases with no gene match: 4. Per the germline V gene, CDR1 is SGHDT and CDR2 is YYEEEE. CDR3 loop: CASSLAGQSNQPQHF. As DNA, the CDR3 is TGTGCCAGCAGCTTGGCGGGACAGTCGAATCAGCCCCAGCATTTT.

Written as DNA, the CDR3 is TGTGCCAGCAGTTACTCACCTAGCGGGAGAGGCTACGAGCAGTACTTC. Translation gives CASSYSPSGRGYEQYF. The rearrangement uses TRBV6-6 and TRBJ2-7, with TRBD2 matching 10 bases. The CDR3 covers 16 residues. With 0 bases clipped from V and 3 bases from J, the junction kept 5 bases outside the gene matches. Germline CDR1 MNHNY, CDR2 SVGAGI (reference sequence).

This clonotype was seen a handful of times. The CDR3 region is CASSQSSGTGNQPQHF. CDR3 DNA sequence: TGCGCCAGCAGCCAATCCTCCGGGACAGGGAATCAGCCCCAGCATTTT. The chain is built from TRBV4-1 and TRBJ1-5; 9 bases match TRBD1. The V gene end was trimmed by 2 bases and the J gene end by 4 bases; junction bases not matched to a gene: 6. The V gene's germline CDR1 is MGHRA and CDR2 YSYEKL. The CDR3 length is 16 residues.